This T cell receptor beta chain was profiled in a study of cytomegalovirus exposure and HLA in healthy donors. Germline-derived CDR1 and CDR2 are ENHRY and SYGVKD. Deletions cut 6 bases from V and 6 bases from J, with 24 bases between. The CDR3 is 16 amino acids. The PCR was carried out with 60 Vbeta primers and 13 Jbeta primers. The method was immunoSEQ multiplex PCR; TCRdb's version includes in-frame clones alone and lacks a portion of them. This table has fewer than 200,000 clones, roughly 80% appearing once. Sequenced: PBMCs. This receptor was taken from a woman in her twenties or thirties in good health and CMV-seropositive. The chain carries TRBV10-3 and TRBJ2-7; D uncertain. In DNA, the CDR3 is TGTGCCATCAGCCGTGCCCTGGCCAGCCATCGAGGCGAGCAGTACTTC. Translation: CAISRALASHRGEQYF.